What follows is one TCR beta chain and its context. This sample is part of a study of T cells in Graves' hyperthyroidism and ophthalmopathy. TCR beta CDR3 sequences were amplified from RNA transcripts. The HTBI primer set was used in a first-round RT-PCR of the TCR CDR3. Each CDR3 protein gets one entry after TCRdb re-called the multiplex PCR reads with MiXCR. The sample contains approximately 640,000 distinct CDR3 sequences, 15% to 20% of which appear only once. This CDR3 has 15 amino acids. The V and J ends lost 4 bases and 0 bases respectively, with 13 bases between them. CDR1 MNHNS and CDR2 SASEGT come from the germline V gene. Uncontrolled infection, other autoimmune disease, pregnancy or lactation excluded patients.

The material sequenced was blood. The origin of this receptor is a man aged 45-65 years with Graves' hyperthyroidism. This chain connects TRBV6-1 to TRBJ2-7; D possibly corresponds to TRBD2 (6 bases). The CDR3 protein is CASSGLVKSSYEQYF. CDR3 coding DNA: TGTGCCAGCAGTGGACTAGTTAAGAGCTCCTACGAGCAGTACTTC.